Only a few counts were recorded for the clone carrying this TCR beta chain. The data derive from a study of blood T cell repertoires in COVID-19. Study information: PBMCs, B-cell-depleted T cells, or T cells provided the cDNA or gDNA that made up the material.

All enrollees were about 18 to 100 years old and from 25 or so US areas. Assignments of participants to cohorts depended upon their own reported clinical history. The germline CDR1 and CDR2 sequences are MGHRA and YSYEKL. The CDR3 loop spans 15 amino acids. After removal of 8 bases from V and 8 bases from J, the junction contained 15 bases not matched to a gene. In the authors' workflow: Reference gene primers were amplified, and this amplification served to estimate nucleated cell counts. Profiled with immunoSEQ multiplex PCR; TCRdb holds only in-frame clones, not every one. V, J and clone size were drawn from that table, and D and trimming were deduced from the DNA. The sample has over 400,000 clones, 75% to 90% seen once; the top ten hold just over 8%.

The TCR was taken from a woman in her fifties or sixties who had recovered from COVID-19. This chain links TRBV4-1 with TRBJ2-1; 7 bases are a match to TRBD2. Sample: PBMCs or T cells enriched from blood (not recorded which). The CDR3 nucleotides are TGCGCCAGCGGGGGTTCGCGGGGGTTGGGGGATGAGCAGTTCTTC. Translated: CASGGSRGLGDEQFF.